This T cell receptor beta chain was recorded in a study of CD8 T cells in Susac syndrome. Negative isolation was applied to CD8+ and CD4+ T cells, and FACS enrichment was applied to TEMRA cells. The germline V gene has CDR1 SGHVS and CDR2 FQNEAQ. CDR3 length: 14 residues. V was shortened by 1 base and J by 1 base, with 7 bases between the two germline ends. About 0.45 to 1 ug RNA was reverse transcribed with random hexamers. TCRdb re-called the immunoSEQ multiplex PCR reads through MiXCR, storing one row per CDR3 protein. The sample has some 120,000 distinct CDR3 sequences; approximately 96% are singletons.

Sequencing input: CD8+ T cells from PBMCs. The genes are TRBV7-8 and TRBJ1-1; no reliable D call. This sequence was found in a human donor with Susac syndrome. CDR3 residues: CASSLEYSNTEAFF. The CDR3 DNA reads TGTGCCAGCAGCTTAGAATACTCGAACACTGAAGCTTTCTTT. Variable domain in full (rest from reference TRBV7-8 and TRBJ1-1): GAGVSQSPRYKVAKRGQDVALRCDPISGHVSLFWYQQALGQGPEFLTYFQNEAQLDKSGLPSDRFFAERPEGSVSTLKIQRTQQEDSAVYLCASSLEYSNTEAFFGQGTRLTVV.